Shown below are 28 T cell receptor beta chains from a single sample sequenced in a study of tumor and adjacent non-tumor tissue in lung cancer. A modified ARM-PCR protocol with three rounds of nested PCR amplified TCRbeta. Each CDR3 protein is one row after TCRdb ran MiXCR on the multiplex PCR reads. The data hold more than 70,000 distinct CDR3 sequences, with approximately 57% observed a single time. RNA was extracted from bulk tissue without any cell sorting. What was sequenced was lung tumor tissue. The receptors here all came from a man in his 70s with non-small cell lung cancer.

As for this clonotype: One base away lies a much larger clone, so this may be a sequencing read error. The V call is TRBV30, the J call TRBJ2-1; 7 bases are a match to TRBD1. The trim removed 3 bases at V and 9 bases at J, leaving 14 bases unmatched. Germline assignment: CDR1 GTSNPN and CDR2 SVGIG (reference sequence). The CDR3 contains 15 residues. As DNA, the CDR3 is TGTGCCTGGAGAGCCGGGACAGCGGACGAGTCTGAGCAGTTCTTC. It encodes CAWRAGTADESEQFF.

This clonotype has a count of ten or more. This chain joins TRBV6-1 and TRBJ2-5; 13 bases line up with TRBD2. CDR1 is MNHNS, CDR2 SASEGT, per germline. V lost 11 bases and J lost 5; bases outside the gene matches: 11. CDR3 size: 15 residues. The CDR3, as DNA: TGTGCCGCCTGGGAACTAGCGGGAGGGCCTGAGACCCAGTACTTC. Translation gives CAAWELAGGPETQYF.

About this clonotype itself: Just one base apart from a much larger clone, this may be a read error. The rearrangement links TRBV29-1 to TRBJ2-7; D may be TRBD1 (6 bases). The CDR3 runs 15 residues. CDR1 SQVTM and CDR2 ANQGSEA come from the germline V gene. CDR3 sequence: CSVRAGATSSYKQYF. In DNA form, the CDR3 reads TGCAGCGTTCGTGCAGGGGCCACGAGCTCCTACAAGCAGTACTTC.

The rearrangement uses TRBV7-9 and TRBJ2-6; D possibly corresponds to TRBD2 (6 bases). From germline, CDR1 is SEHNR and CDR2 FQNEAQ (reference sequence). The CDR3 is 16 residues long. The ends were cut back, 7 bases at V and 4 bases at J, with 17 bases in the middle. The CDR3 nucleotides are TGTGCCAGCATCATGGGGGGAAGGGGAGGGGCCAACGTCCTGACTTTC. Translated, it gives CASIMGGRGGANVLTF.

The chain employs TRBV5-1 and TRBJ2-5, with D tentatively TRBD2 (6 bases). Germline V CDR1 and CDR2: SGHRS, YFSETQ. CDR3 length: 15 residues. Trimming took off 6 bases at V and 3 bases at J, with 18 bases between the two ends. The CDR3 sequence is CASIATGGGEETQYF. The CDR3 coding sequence is TGCGCCAGCATCGCGACCGGCGGAGGGGAAGAGACCCAGTACTTC.

By its share, this clonotype is large (0.1 to 1%). In DNA, the CDR3 is TGCAGCGGCGGGACTCCTGAGCGGACCCAGTACTTC. It is translated as CSGGTPERTQYF. This chain joins TRBV29-1 and TRBJ2-5; perhaps TRBD2 as D (6 bases). Germline CDR1 and CDR2: SQVTM and ANQGSEA. The V and J ends lost 7 bases and 7 bases respectively, with 16 bases between them. The CDR3 totals 12 residues.

About this clonotype itself: One end of the junction varies from germline; a read error may be responsible. The chain employs TRBV7-9 and TRBJ2-1, with a possible D match to TRBD1 (6 bases). Germline V gene sequence: CDR1 SEHNR, CDR2 FQNEAQ (reference sequence). CDR3 length equals 17 residues. The CDR3 DNA is TGTGCCAACAGCTTAGGCAGTGGACGGACAGCCCTCAATGAGCAGTTCTTC. Encoded protein: CANSLGSGRTALNEQFF.

The table lists this clonotype with a few counts. V usage is TRBV2 and J usage is TRBJ2-6; TRBD2 might be the D (6 bases). There are 13 residues in the CDR3. CDR1 is SNHLY and CDR2 is FYNNEI in the germline V gene. V lost 9 bases and J lost 0, with 6 bases in between. The CDR3 nucleotides are TGTGCCAGGGGGGGCTCTGGGGCCAACGTCCTGACTTTC. Translating it yields CARGGSGANVLTF.

This clonotype was seen many times. The rearrangement links TRBV5-1 to TRBJ1-4, with a possible D match to TRBD1 (5 bases). The germline V and J ends were trimmed by 2 bases and 5 bases, with 10 bases remaining between them. CDR3 size: 14 residues. CDR1 and CDR2 (germline): SGHRS, YFSETQ. CDR3 in amino acids: CASSLSGKNEKLFF. For the CDR3, the DNA is TGCGCCAGCAGCTTATCAGGGAAAAATGAAAAACTGTTTTTT.

A remark on this clonotype: A read error may be the cause here, since a much bigger clone is one base away. This chain uses TRBV5-4 with TRBJ1-1; D is unresolved. With 2 bases removed from V and 4 bases from J, the gap between germline ends came to 9 bases. The germline gives CDR1 SGHNT, CDR2 YYREEE (reference sequence). CDR3 length: 13 amino acids. The CDR3 DNA follows: TGTGCCAGCAGCTTCAGGCGTGGCACTGAAGCTTTCTTT. Protein product: CASSFRRGTEAFF.

This clonotype was seen at least ten times. The chain carries TRBV4-1 and TRBJ2-1; maybe TRBD1 (5 bases). The V end was cut by 2 bases, the J end by 6 bases, with 8 bases between. The germline CDR1 and CDR2 sequences are MGHRA and YSYEKL. CDR3 length: 13 residues. The CDR3 bases are TGCGCCAGCAGCCAACGCGACAGCAATGAGCAGTTCTTC. Translated, it gives CASSQRDSNEQFF.

Regarding this clonotype: At one end, the junction sequence differs from germline, possibly due to a read error. The chain recombines TRBV6-1 with TRBJ2-2; D is undetermined. Germline CDR1 and CDR2: MNHNS and SASEGT. The CDR3 length is 14 residues. The CDR3 DNA sequence: TGTGCCAGCAGTGAAAGTGTAGAGGCCGTGGAGCTATTTTTT. Its protein is CASSESVEAVELFF.

This clonotype was seen repeatedly, ten times or more. This chain connects TRBV7-9 to TRBJ2-2; D gene unclear. Trimming took off 10 bases at V and 2 bases at J, with 14 bases between the two ends. CDR1 SEHNR and CDR2 FQNEAQ come from the germline V gene (reference sequence). There are 14 residues in the CDR3. The CDR3 sequence: CANPPDINTGELFF. In DNA form, the CDR3 reads TGTGCCAACCCCCCAGACATTAACACCGGGGAGCTGTTTTTT.

This clonotype came up many times. CDR3 amino acids: CSAGGGSSPLHF. DNA of the CDR3: TGCAGCGCCGGAGGTGGTTCTTCACCCCTCCACTTT. The genes are TRBV29-1 and TRBJ1-6; D remains ambiguous. CDR3 length: 12 amino acids. The germline V gene encodes CDR1 SQVTM and CDR2 ANQGSEA. V gave up 7 bases and J gave up 9 bases, with 13 bases separating them.

About this clonotype: Since a much larger clone is just one base distant, this may be a read error. V gene TRBV29-1 combines with J gene TRBJ2-6; D uncertain. V was clipped by 7 bases and J by 0 bases, with 7 bases between them. The CDR3 is 13 residues long. The V gene's germline CDR1 is SQVTM and CDR2 ANQGSEA. Written as DNA, the CDR3 is TGCAGCGCAATGTACTCTGGGGCCAACGTCCTGACTTTC. It codes for CSAMYSGANVLTF.

V is TRBV4-2 and J is TRBJ1-5; 7 bases fit TRBD1. CDR3 length: 18 amino acids. Per the germline V gene, CDR1 is LGHNA and CDR2 is YNFKEQ. Germline trimming cut 4 bases from V and 4 bases from J; bases unmatched to any gene: 16. The CDR3 loop reads CASSRGRMQGVRNQPQHF. CDR3 in DNA: TGTGCCAGCAGCCGAGGGAGGATGCAGGGGGTGAGGAATCAGCCCCAGCATTTT.

The rearrangement links TRBV28 to TRBJ2-7; D possibly corresponds to TRBD1 (6 bases). The germline CDR1 and CDR2 sequences are MDHEN and SYDVKM. The CDR3 spans 16 residues. Trimming shortened V by 10 bases and J by 7 bases, and 29 bases separated the two germline ends. CDR3 region: CATGHPRQEVRYEQYF. CDR3 nucleotides: TGTGCCACCGGTCACCCCCGACAGGAGGTCCGCTATGAGCAGTACTTC.

This clonotype was seen a few times. A read error is possible here, since a much larger clone lies one base away. This chain uses TRBV12-3 or TRBV12-4 with TRBJ2-1; no firm D call. The CDR3 has 13 residues. The CDR3 loop reads CATASRSYNEQLF. The CDR3 DNA is TGTGCCACCGCCTCGCGGAGCTACAATGAGCAGCTCTTC.

This clonotype was seen a handful of times. Just one base apart from a much larger clone, this may be a read error. The chain links TRBV6-1 to TRBJ2-3; D not resolved. The CDR3 is made up of 15 amino acids. CDR1 and CDR2 (germline): MNHNS, SASEGT. The CDR3 DNA reads TGTGTCAGCAGTGAAGAGGTAACGGGCACAGATACGCAGTATTTT. It codes for CVSSEEVTGTDTQYF.

As for this clonotype: An end of the junction does not agree with germline; a read error may underlie this. This chain joins TRBV6-4 and TRBJ2-6, with D possibly matching TRBD1 (5 bases). The CDR3 loop spans 14 amino acids. Looked up from germline, CDR1 is MRHNA and CDR2 is SNTAGT. Here the CDR3 reads CASSDRAGANALTF. The CDR3 coding sequence is TGTGCCAGCAGTGACAGGGCTGGGGCCAACGCCCTGACTTTC.

In the case of this clonotype: An end of the junction differs from the germline gene, which may be a read error. The chain recombines TRBV28 with TRBJ2-1; 9 nucleotides align to TRBD1. This CDR3 region has 15 residues. Germline V gene lookup returns CDR1 MDHEN and CDR2 SYDVKM. The CDR3 nucleotides read TGTACCAGTAGTCCCCTGGGACAGGGATACAATGAGCAGTTCTTC. Translation gives CTSSPLGQGYNEQFF.

This clonotype was observed many times. V gene TRBV29-1 combines with J gene TRBJ2-7; a weak D match, TRBD1 (5 bases). The CDR3 is 14 amino acids. The germline CDR1 and CDR2 sequences are SQVTM and ANQGSEA. V lost 3 bases and J 6 bases, leaving 18 bases between the germline ends. As DNA, the CDR3 is TGCAGCGTTGAGTCTAGGGGAATTGGTAGCGAGCAGTACTTC. It yields the protein CSVESRGIGSEQYF.

A note on this clonotype: An end of the junction does not agree with germline; a read error may underlie this. The chain has TRBV11-2 and TRBJ2-2; D may be TRBD2 (6 bases). Per the germline V gene, CDR1 is SGHAT and CDR2 is FQNNGV. The CDR3 runs 14 residues. This CDR3 is CASSLGGETGELFF. Written as DNA, the CDR3 is TGTGCCAGCAGCTTAGGCGGGGAGACCGGGGAACTGTTTTTT.

This clonotype occurred a few times. It may be a read error: a sequence one base away is much more abundant. The chain recombines TRBV28 with TRBJ2-2; 8 bases line up with TRBD1. The germline V gene encodes CDR1 MDHEN and CDR2 SYDVKM. This CDR3 contains 15 residues. Losses at the gene ends were 7 bases for V and 7 bases for J; bases not matched to a gene: 11. Written as DNA, the CDR3 is TGTGCCAGCATCTCTTTCGCAGGGGGCGACGGGGAGCTGTTTTTT. Amino acids: CASISFAGGDGELFF.

As for this clonotype: One end of the junction is discordant with germline, which a read error may explain. The chain carries TRBV12-3 or TRBV12-4 and TRBJ2-7; D not certain. The CDR3 contains 13 residues. The CDR3 coding sequence is TGTGCCAGCAGTTTAGCAGGCTGGTACGTGCAGTACTTT. It codes for CASSLAGWYVQYF.

This clonotype counts as medium-sized (0.01 to 0.1%). The CDR3 bases are TGTGCCAGCAGCATGACAGGGGGCAACGAGCAGTACTTC. This gives the protein CASSMTGGNEQYF. The rearrangement uses TRBV11-3 and TRBJ2-7, with 10 bases matching TRBD1. V lost 5 bases, J lost 5 bases, and 3 bases stayed unmatched. The CDR3 length is 13 residues. Per germline, CDR1 SGHNT and CDR2 YENEEA.

This chain's CDR3 is CSAKKVAGGGEQYF. The CDR3 DNA reads TGCAGCGCTAAAAAAGTAGCGGGGGGCGGGGAGCAGTACTTC. The chain joins TRBV29-1 to TRBJ2-7; 10 bases map to TRBD2. CDR1 and CDR2 (germline): SQVTM, ANQGSEA. The trim removed 7 bases at V and 7 bases at J, leaving 13 bases unmatched. The CDR3 extends over 14 amino acids.

A note on this clonotype: This likely comes from a read error, as the CDR3 has no conserved phenylalanine or tryptophan at its end. This chain connects TRBV11-1 to TRBJ2-1; TRBD2 might be the D (5 bases). This CDR3 is 16 amino acids long. Germline V gives CDR1 SGHAT, CDR2 FQDESV (reference sequence). The CDR3 protein is CASSPRTGLPYNEQFS. The CDR3 DNA follows: TGTGCTAGTAGCCCCCGGACTGGGCTGCCTTACAATGAGCAGTTCTCC.